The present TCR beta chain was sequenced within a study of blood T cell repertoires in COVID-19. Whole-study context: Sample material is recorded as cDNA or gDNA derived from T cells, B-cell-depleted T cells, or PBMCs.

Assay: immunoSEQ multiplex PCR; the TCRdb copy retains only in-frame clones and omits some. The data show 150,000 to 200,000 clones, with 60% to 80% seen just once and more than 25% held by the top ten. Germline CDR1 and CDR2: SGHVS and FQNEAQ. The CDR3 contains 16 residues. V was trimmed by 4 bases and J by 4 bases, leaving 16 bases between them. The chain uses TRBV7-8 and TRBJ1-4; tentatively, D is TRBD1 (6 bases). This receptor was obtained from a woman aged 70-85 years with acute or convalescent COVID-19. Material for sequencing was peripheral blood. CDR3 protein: CASSSKNRAFNEKLFF. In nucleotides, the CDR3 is TGTGCCAGCAGCTCAAAGAACAGGGCGTTTAATGAAAAACTGTTTTTT.